This T cell receptor beta chain was sequenced during a study of blood T cells in healthy people across ages. The V and J ends lost 2 bases and 5 bases respectively, with 9 bases between them. Germline V lookup: CDR1 SGHAT, CDR2 FQDESV (reference sequence). The CDR3 extends over 14 amino acids. The second PCR ran 7 to 11 cycles with a sample-barcoded 5' primer and J-beta primers. Carrying 12 random nucleotides, a template-switch adaptor labeled each individual cDNA molecule. In TCRdb, the 5' RACE reads were re-called with MiXCR into one record per CDR3 protein. The sample comprises 590,000 or so distinct CDR3 sequences, approximately 30% of which are singletons, and less than 20% rests with the top ten.

This clonotype was sampled from an elderly woman in good health. The sequencing input was blood. The chain is built from TRBV11-1 and TRBJ1-4, with D unclear. The chain's CDR3 is CASSLRTGNEKLFF. CDR3 DNA sequence: TGTGCCAGCAGCTTACGGACGGGGAATGAAAAACTGTTTTTT. The complete variable domain, with remaining parts taken from reference TRBV11-1 and TRBJ1-4, reads EAEVAQSPRYKITEKSQAVAFWCDPISGHATLYWYRQILGQGPELLVQFQDESVVDDSQLPKDRFSAERLKGVDSTLKIQPAELGDSAMYLCASSLRTGNEKLFFGSGTQLSVL.